This T cell receptor beta chain was documented in a study of T cell clonality in common variable immunodeficiency (dated by TCRdb to about 2015). On the study overall, not on this receptor specifically: Even though DNA input was the same, control samples had an average of around 82,000 unique sequences each, compared with about 31,000 in CVID samples. Reportedly, TCRbeta sequences from CVID had fewer deletions and N-nucleotide insertions, and highly modified clones with 13 or more V deletions were absent from CVID. It was noted by the authors that sequencing of the repertoires of T cell subpopulations would be needed to clarify the cause of the increased clonality in CVID. Healthy controls shared more TCRbeta clones with each other than CVID subjects shared among themselves (p < 0.0001). Differences among patients in the CVID cohort limited the correlations between repertoire features and clinical complications. TCRbeta clonality was higher in CVID subjects than in healthy controls (t-test p = 0.018), and the increase was most characteristic of about a third of subjects.

Standard criteria were used to diagnose CVID, namely serum IgG, IgA and/or IgM reduced below the normal range together with specific antibody deficiency. There were 40 to 50 subjects in the CVID group (about 29 male and around 15 female), ranging in age from about 8 to 70 years, with a mean age of around 44. Most CVID patients and most healthy controls were of Caucasian heritage. At the time of study participation, every CVID subject had been on replacement immunoglobulin therapy for at least one year. At blood collection, none of the CVID subjects was ill or on immunomodulatory or immunosuppressive medication. Heparinized peripheral whole blood samples of about 5 to 8.5 ml were obtained from each donor. Genomic DNA from adults with common variable immune deficiency (CVID) and from healthy adult controls was the source for sequencing TCRbeta CDR3 repertoires. To isolate peripheral blood mononuclear cells, diluted blood was subjected to density centrifugation over Hypaque 1077 or Ficoll-Paque. Unsorted mononuclear cells served as the source of genomic DNA, which was extracted either by Qiagen column purification or by a centrifugation-based method.

For sequencing, equivalent amounts of genomic DNA were input from CVID and control samples. For every sample, a 60 bp segment covering the rearranged TCRbeta CDR3 region was amplified and then sequenced. TCRbeta amplification used the immunoSEQ assay, a bias-corrected multiplex PCR with high-throughput sequencing. The paper's data handling went like this. Every unique nucleotide sequence was considered a clone and was annotated with V, D and J genes, copy number and frequency. Sequences were labeled productive if in frame, and non-productive if out of frame or containing stop codons. As previously described, Shannon's entropy was used to calculate clonality. Mean CDR3 Kyte-Doolittle hydropathy was derived from the predicted amino acid sequences of productive clones. The R hclust function was used to hierarchically cluster scaled V gene usage with Manhattan distance and complete linkage. Sharing of clones by CDR3 amino acid sequence was evaluated by resampling 12 repertoires per group over 100 rounds. The repertoires were screened for around 70 published EBV-specific TCRbeta sequences and around 240 published CMV-specific TCRbeta sequences. Analysis left out two CVID samples that produced under 10,000 sequences, so 45 or so CVID repertoires remained. Held by TCRdb, this immuneACCESS table contains in-frame sequences only and omits some clones. Under half of the omission traces to an unresolved V gene where checked; the cause of the rest is unknown. V, J and clone size are those of that table, while D and trimming were read from the DNA. This sample includes 21,000 or so clones, and none of them was observed just once. The ten largest account for around 2% of the sample.

This clone was seen many times. The specificity of this receptor is unknown. The TCR originated in a human donor with common variable immunodeficiency. The sequencing input was peripheral blood mononuclear cells.

The DNA read from the CDR3 is TGTGCCAGCAGCTACAGCGAAAAA. Its product reads: CASSYSEK. The whole CDR3 region reads CASSYSEKLFF. The chain is encoded by TRBV7-9 joined to TRBJ1-4; no D gene call is confident. The read comes to an end 3 residues before the CDR3 does, leaving the germline J gene to fill in the end. The CDR3 holds 11 amino acids from the cysteine to the phenylalanine. The DNA has 24 bases, all within the CDR3, and is read from base 1. Trimming at the junction amounts to 4 bases on V and 8 bases on J, and the germline ends lie 5 bases apart. For CDR1 and CDR2, the germline V gene (reference sequence) lists SEHNR and FQNEAQ.